This passage covers 7 T cell receptor beta chains from one sample sequenced in a study of T cell responses to AZD1222 COVID-19 vaccine. This table comes from immunoSEQ multiplex PCR, and its TCRdb copy is limited to in-frame clones, with some not included. The sample has under 150,000 clones, around 94% seen once. The specimen comprised peripheral blood, sampled on day 0 of AZD1222 vaccination. The receptors stem from an adult in good health.

This sequence joins TRBV5-6 and TRBJ1-2; 9 bases line up with TRBD1. The ends lost 4 bases at V and 4 bases at J; junction bases unmatched: 8. The length of the CDR3 is 15 residues. The germline gives CDR1 SGHDT, CDR2 YYEEEE. The DNA of the CDR3 is TGTGCCAGCAGCCCTCCCGGGACAGGGTCCTATGGCTACACCTTC. As protein: CASSPPGTGSYGYTF. Full variable domain (missing parts from reference TRBV5-6 and TRBJ1-2): DAGVTQSPTHLIKTRGQQVTLRCSPKSGHDTVSWYQQALGQGPQFIFQYYEEEERQRGNFPDRFSGHQFPNYSSELNVNALLLGDSALYLCASSPPGTGSYGYTFGSGTRLTVV.

In nucleotides, the CDR3 is TGTGCCAGCAGTATGACCGGGCCGAACACTGAAGCTTTCTTT. Its translation is CASSMTGPNTEAFF. The V call is TRBV27, the J call TRBJ1-1; no definite D call. The CDR3 consists of 14 residues. V lost 5 bases and J lost 1, with 11 bases in between. Per germline, CDR1 MNHEY and CDR2 SMNVEV (reference sequence).

The CDR3 sequence: CASSLDRGHNSPLHF. CDR3 in DNA: TGTGCCAGCAGCTTGGACAGGGGTCATAATTCACCCCTCCACTTT. The chain uses TRBV25-1 and TRBJ1-6; 9 bases line up with TRBD1. The trim removed 6 bases at V and 5 bases at J, leaving 5 bases unmatched. This CDR3 is built from 15 residues. Germline lookup yields CDR1 MGHDK and CDR2 SYGVNS.

The chain links TRBV10-3 to TRBJ2-5, with a tentative D call TRBD2 (6 bases). Germline CDR1 ENHRY, CDR2 SYGVKD. The CDR3 consists of 16 residues. The V end lost 3 bases, the J end lost 2 bases, and 16 bases lay between the germline ends. The chain's CDR3 is CAISDSGAYSQETQYF. For the CDR3, the DNA is TGTGCCATCAGTGACTCGGGAGCCTACTCACAAGAGACCCAGTACTTC.

V and J are TRBV3-1 (or the pseudogene TRBV3-2) and TRBJ1-2; possible D gene TRBD1, 5 bases. In germline, CDR1 is LGHDT, CDR2 YNNKEL (reference sequence). The CDR3 consists of 15 residues. Trimming removed 1 base at V and 5 bases at J, with 14 bases between. The CDR3 coding sequence is TGTGCCAGCAGCCAAGGGGGGGAGGCGCGGTATGGCTACACCTTC. It yields the protein CASSQGGEARYGYTF.

The V call is TRBV15, the J call TRBJ2-1; 7 nucleotides line up with TRBD2. CDR1 LNHNV and CDR2 YYDKDF come from the germline V gene (reference sequence). This CDR3 is 17 amino acids long. Trimming cost V 1 base and J 5 bases; bases outside gene matches: 11. The CDR3 DNA reads as TGTGCCACCAGCAGAGGGCGTGGCGGGAGAGCCCACAATGAGCAGTTCTTC. It yields the protein CATSRGRGGRAHNEQFF. Variable domain in full (rest from reference TRBV15 and TRBJ2-1): DAMVIQNPRYQVTQFGKPVTLSCSQTLNHNVMYWYQQKSSQAPKLLFHYYDKDFNNEADTPDNFQSRRPNTSFCFLDIRSPGLGDTAMYLCATSRGRGGRAHNEQFFGPGTRLTVL.

This rearrangement joins TRBV11-3 to TRBJ1-1; no clear D gene. Per germline, CDR1 SGHNT and CDR2 YENEEA. The CDR3 spans 17 residues. The ends were cut back, 1 base at V and 1 base at J, with 16 bases in the middle. In DNA form, the CDR3 reads TGTGCCAGCAGCTTAGGCGGGATGGGCCTTGGGAACACTGAAGCTTTCTTT. It specifies CASSLGGMGLGNTEAFF.